The 29 T cell receptor beta chains listed next were all sequenced from one sample in a study of T cells expressing NK-cell markers. TCRdb re-called the 5' RACE reads and gives one entry per CDR3 protein, without DNA. Found here are about 150,000 distinct CDR3 sequences; the top ten clones hold over 35%. The specimen sequenced was blood T cells: a sorted CD56 or NKG2C T cell subset, CD4+ or CD8+ T cells, or bulk PBMC T cells (not recorded which). These receptors were obtained from a woman aged 45-65 years in good health.

The chain couples TRBV19 to TRBJ2-1; TCRdb names TRBD1, which stays unverified in the absence of DNA. Germline assignment: CDR1 LNHDA and CDR2 SQIVND (reference sequence). The CDR3 covers 15 residues. The CDR3: CASGVGESSYNEQFF.

CDR3 residues: CASSWEPKYEQYF. The rearrangement uses TRBV5-4 and TRBJ2-7. This CDR3 is 13 amino acids long. Germline V gives CDR1 SGHNT, CDR2 YYREEE (reference sequence).

V usage is TRBV20-1 and J usage is TRBJ2-7; TCRdb gives TRBD2 as the D gene, but with no DNA this cannot be confirmed. CDR1 DFQATT and CDR2 SNEGSKA come from the germline V gene (reference sequence). The CDR3 length is 17 residues. The CDR3 sequence: CSASSMAGPLSYYEQYF.

V usage is TRBV20-1 and J usage is TRBJ2-7; TCRdb's D call, TRBD2, is unchecked because there is no DNA. CDR1 is DFQATT and CDR2 is SNEGSKA in the germline V gene (reference sequence). The CDR3 contains 14 residues. CDR3: CSADGAGGGNEQYF.

The V and J genes are TRBV10-2 and TRBJ2-2. Germline-derived CDR1 and CDR2 are WSHSY and SAAADI. This CDR3 region has 13 residues. CDR3 sequence: CASSSGVNRELFF.

The CDR3 region is CASSQDQGQYGYTF. The V and J genes are TRBV4-2 and TRBJ1-2. This CDR3 region has 14 residues. Germline CDR1 reads LGHNA; CDR2 reads YNFKEQ.

The chain couples TRBV4-1 to TRBJ2-6; the D call from TCRdb, TRBD2, cannot be confirmed without DNA. CDR3 length: 16 residues. Germline V gene sequence: CDR1 MGHRA, CDR2 YSYEKL. CDR3 amino acids: CASSQDRAGGANVLTF.

The rearrangement links TRBV7-8 to TRBJ1-5. CDR3 length equals 15 residues. Germline-derived CDR1 and CDR2 are SGHVS and FQNEAQ. The CDR3 is CASSPQHGSNQPQHF.

The rearrangement uses TRBV10-3 and TRBJ1-2. The CDR3 has 13 amino acids. The germline gives CDR1 ENHRY, CDR2 SYGVKD. CDR3 region: CAISDGGIRGYTF.

The chain combines TRBV5-5 with TRBJ1-2; TCRdb designates TRBD1, a call that cannot be tested without DNA. The CDR3 totals 16 residues. CDR1 is SGHKS and CDR2 is YYEKEE in the germline V gene (reference sequence). The CDR3 region is CASSLGPEGQGYGYTF.

The chain recombines TRBV27 with TRBJ2-1. Germline loops: CDR1 MNHEY, CDR2 SMNVEV (reference sequence). This CDR3 has 14 amino acids. Here the CDR3 reads CASSLSTLGNEQFF.

The gene calls are TRBV2 and TRBJ2-5; TCRdb designates TRBD1, a call that cannot be tested without DNA. The germline V gene encodes CDR1 SNHLY and CDR2 FYNNEI. The CDR3 covers 15 residues. The CDR3 is CASSEPRSAEETQYF.

The rearrangement links TRBV9 to TRBJ2-7; TCRdb reports TRBD2, a call that lacks DNA to check it against. The CDR3 runs 15 residues. Germline V lookup: CDR1 SGDLS, CDR2 YYNGEE. This chain's CDR3 is CASSEGTSDSYEQYF.

This rearrangement joins TRBV6-5 to TRBJ1-1. CDR1 is MNHEY, CDR2 SVGAGI, per germline. The CDR3 is 11 amino acids. CDR3 region: CASTAGSMAFF.

This sequence joins TRBV4-1 and TRBJ2-3; TCRdb's D gene call, TRBD2, goes unchecked for lack of DNA. Per germline, CDR1 MGHRA and CDR2 YSYEKL. The CDR3 extends over 14 amino acids. The CDR3 here is CASSHASVSDTQYF.

J is TRBJ2-3 and V is TRBV4-1. CDR3 length equals 12 residues. CDR1 is MGHRA and CDR2 is YSYEKL in the germline V gene. The CDR3 sequence: CASSQRYDTQYF.

The V and J genes are TRBV29-1 and TRBJ2-3; TCRdb lists TRBD2, though no DNA is available to test this call. The germline V gene has CDR1 SQVTM and CDR2 ANQGSEA. The CDR3 spans 17 residues. This chain's CDR3 is CSVTGVGGWDVTDTQYF.

The chain employs TRBV11-2 and TRBJ2-3; TCRdb indicates TRBD1, and absent DNA this call remains unverified. This CDR3 comprises 13 residues. Germline-derived CDR1 and CDR2 are SGHAT and FQNNGV. CDR3 sequence reads: CASSFQPGQEQYF.

The V gene is TRBV19, the J gene TRBJ1-2; with no DNA, the TCRdb D assignment of TRBD1 cannot be verified. The CDR3 runs 13 residues. Germline lookup yields CDR1 LNHDA and CDR2 SQIVND (reference sequence). CDR3 amino acids: CATSLGTGIGYTF. Variable domain in full (rest from reference TRBV19 and TRBJ1-2): DGGITQSPKYLFRKEGQNVTLSCEQNLNHDAMYWYRQDPGQGLRLIYYSQIVNDFQKGDIAEGYSVSREKKESFPLTVTSAQKNPTAFYLCATSLGTGIGYTFGSGTRLTVV.

The V gene is TRBV5-1, the J gene TRBJ2-3; TCRdb reports TRBD2, a call that lacks DNA to check it against. This CDR3 has 15 residues. The germline V gene encodes CDR1 SGHRS and CDR2 YFSETQ. This chain's CDR3 is CASSSLAGLTDTQYF.

The chain couples TRBV6-4 to TRBJ2-2. This CDR3 contains 14 residues. Germline assignment: CDR1 MRHNA and CDR2 SNTAGT. The CDR3 protein is CASSDSFGSGELFF.

The chain has TRBV6-6 and TRBJ2-2. This CDR3 is 15 amino acids long. CDR1 is MNHNY, CDR2 SVGAGI, per germline (reference sequence). This chain's CDR3 is CASIPGPANTGELFF.

The chain carries TRBV25-1 and TRBJ2-1; without DNA, the TCRdb call of TRBD1 cannot be checked. The CDR3 loop spans 13 amino acids. Germline V CDR1 and CDR2: MGHDK, SYGVNS. CDR3 sequence reads: CASSPEGGNEQFF.

The chain is built from TRBV6-5 and TRBJ2-1; without DNA, the TCRdb call of TRBD2 cannot be checked. This CDR3 contains 17 residues. Germline lookup yields CDR1 MNHEY and CDR2 SVGAGI. CDR3 in amino acids: CASSYPPTPSGSNEQFF.

The chain is built from TRBV5-1 and TRBJ1-5. CDR3 size: 17 residues. Germline V gene sequence: CDR1 SGHRS, CDR2 YFSETQ. The chain's CDR3 is CASSLEALRGGNQPQHF.

The chain has TRBV14 and TRBJ2-1; TCRdb calls TRBD2, which cannot be checked without DNA. The V gene's germline CDR1 is SGHDN and CDR2 FVKESK. The CDR3 totals 15 residues. Here the CDR3 reads CASSLRGGLDNEQFF.

The V and J genes are TRBV12-3 or TRBV12-4 and TRBJ1-1. This CDR3 is 12 amino acids long. CDR3 in amino acids: CASGRPNTEAFF.

The gene calls are TRBV4-1 and TRBJ2-1; TCRdb gives TRBD2 as the D gene, but with no DNA this cannot be confirmed. CDR3 size: 16 residues. Germline V CDR1 and CDR2: MGHRA, YSYEKL. This CDR3 reads CASSQDPSGSRNEQFF.

V gene TRBV29-1 combines with J gene TRBJ2-4. The length of the CDR3 is 15 residues. Germline V gene sequence: CDR1 SQVTM, CDR2 ANQGSEA. This CDR3 is CSVEDQRETKNIQYF.